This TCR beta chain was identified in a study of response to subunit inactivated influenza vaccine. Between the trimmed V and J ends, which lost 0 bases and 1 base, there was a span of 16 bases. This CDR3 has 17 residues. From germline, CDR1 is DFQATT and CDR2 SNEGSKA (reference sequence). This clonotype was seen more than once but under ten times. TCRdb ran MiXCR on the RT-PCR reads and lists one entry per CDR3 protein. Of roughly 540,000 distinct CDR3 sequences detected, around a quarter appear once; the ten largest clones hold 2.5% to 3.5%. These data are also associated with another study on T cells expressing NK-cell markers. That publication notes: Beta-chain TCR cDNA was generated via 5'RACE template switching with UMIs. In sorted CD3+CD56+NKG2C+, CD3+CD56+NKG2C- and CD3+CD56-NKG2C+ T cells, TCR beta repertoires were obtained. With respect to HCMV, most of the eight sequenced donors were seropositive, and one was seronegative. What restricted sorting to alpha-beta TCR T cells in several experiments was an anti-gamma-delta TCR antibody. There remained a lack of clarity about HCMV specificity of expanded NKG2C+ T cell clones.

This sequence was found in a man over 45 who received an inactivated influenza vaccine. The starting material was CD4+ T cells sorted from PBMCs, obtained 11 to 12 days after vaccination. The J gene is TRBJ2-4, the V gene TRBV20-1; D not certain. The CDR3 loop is CSARDRTPNAAKNIQYF. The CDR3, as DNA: TGCAGTGCTAGAGATCGGACCCCCAATGCGGCCAAAAACATTCAGTACTTC.